This T cell receptor (beta chain) is drawn from a study of beta chain features in type 1 diabetes. Trimming at V came to 2 bases and at J to 4 bases, leaving 17 bases not matched to a gene. Looked up from germline, CDR1 is SGHNT and CDR2 is YYREEE (reference sequence). The CDR3 runs to 18 residues. Expressed TCRB transcripts got sequenced, as all isolated RNA was reverse transcribed. This table comes from immunoSEQ multiplex PCR, and its TCRdb copy is limited to in-frame clones, with some not included. The data hold hundreds of thousands of clones, with about 14% observed a single time. The chain carries TRBV5-4 and TRBJ1-1, with 7 bases identical to TRBD1. Sample: naive CD4+ T cells from blood. The TCR comes from a man aged 18 to 35 in good health. The CDR3 loop reads CASSLQREDRRVSTEAFF. The CDR3 DNA reads TGTGCCAGCAGCTTACAAAGGGAGGACAGGCGAGTATCCACTGAAGCTTTCTTT.